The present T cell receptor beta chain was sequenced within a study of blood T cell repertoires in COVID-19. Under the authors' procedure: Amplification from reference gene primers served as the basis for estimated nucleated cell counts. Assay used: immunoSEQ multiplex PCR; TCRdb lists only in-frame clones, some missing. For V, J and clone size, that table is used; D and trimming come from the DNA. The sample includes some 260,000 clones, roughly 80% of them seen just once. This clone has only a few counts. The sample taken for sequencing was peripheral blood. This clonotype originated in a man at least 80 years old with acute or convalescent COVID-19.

The CDR3 DNA follows: TGTGCCAGCAGCTATGACAGGGGACTATACGGCTACACCTTC. Protein product: CASSYDRGLYGYTF. The chain combines TRBV7-9 with TRBJ1-2; 8 bases fit TRBD1. Germline lookup yields CDR1 SEHNR and CDR2 FQNEAQ (reference sequence). CDR3 length equals 14 residues. V lost 4 bases, J lost 8 bases, and 9 bases stayed unmatched.